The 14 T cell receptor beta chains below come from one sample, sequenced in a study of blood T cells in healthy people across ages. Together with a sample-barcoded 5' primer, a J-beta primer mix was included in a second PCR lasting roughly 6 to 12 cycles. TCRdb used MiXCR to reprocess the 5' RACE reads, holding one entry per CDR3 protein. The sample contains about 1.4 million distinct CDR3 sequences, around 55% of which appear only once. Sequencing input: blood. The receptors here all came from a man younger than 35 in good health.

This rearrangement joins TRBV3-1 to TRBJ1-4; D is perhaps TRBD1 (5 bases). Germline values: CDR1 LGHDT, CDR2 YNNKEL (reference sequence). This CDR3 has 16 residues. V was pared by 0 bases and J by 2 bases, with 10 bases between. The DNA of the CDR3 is TGTGCCAGCAGCCAAGATCGGGGGATTACTAATGAAAAACTGTTTTTT. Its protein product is CASSQDRGITNEKLFF.

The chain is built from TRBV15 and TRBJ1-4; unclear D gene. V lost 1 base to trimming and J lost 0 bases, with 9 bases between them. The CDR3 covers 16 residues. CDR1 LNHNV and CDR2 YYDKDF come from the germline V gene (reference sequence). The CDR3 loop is CATSRGVRATNEKLFF. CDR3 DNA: TGTGCCACCAGCAGAGGGGTTAGGGCAACTAATGAAAAACTGTTTTTT.

In nucleotides, the CDR3 is TGCGCCAGTTTAGCGGTTGCAATCCATGAGCAGTTCTTC. It specifies CASLAVAIHEQFF. The chain uses TRBV10-2 and TRBJ2-1, with D perhaps matching TRBD2 (6 bases). Germline-derived CDR1 and CDR2 are WSHSY and SAAADI. The CDR3 covers 13 residues. V lost 9 bases to trimming and J lost 8 bases, with 17 bases between them.

CDR3 coding DNA: TGTGCCAGCCGAGCGGGAGAGACCTACAATGAGCAGTTCTTC. It yields the protein CASRAGETYNEQFF. V gene TRBV10-3 combines with J gene TRBJ2-1; 8 bases are shared with TRBD2. V lost 10 bases and J lost 2; bases outside the gene matches: 7. Germline assignment: CDR1 ENHRY and CDR2 SYGVKD. The CDR3 sequence is 14 residues long.

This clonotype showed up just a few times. CDR3 protein: CASSLAGALAYEQYF. The CDR3 coding sequence is TGTGCCAGCAGTTTAGCGGGGGCTCTGGCCTACGAGCAGTACTTC. V gene TRBV27 combines with J gene TRBJ2-7; D is perhaps TRBD2 (7 bases). Germline-derived CDR1 and CDR2 are MNHEY and SMNVEV (reference sequence). The CDR3 has 15 residues. The V gene lost 2 bases and the J gene lost 2 bases, with 13 bases spanning the gap.

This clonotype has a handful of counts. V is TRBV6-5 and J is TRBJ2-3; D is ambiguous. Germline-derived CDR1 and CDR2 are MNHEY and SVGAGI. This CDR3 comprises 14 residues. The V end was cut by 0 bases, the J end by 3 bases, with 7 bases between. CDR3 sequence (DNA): TGTGCCAGCAGTTACTCGTCAGCTACAGATACGCAGTATTTT. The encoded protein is CASSYSSATDTQYF.

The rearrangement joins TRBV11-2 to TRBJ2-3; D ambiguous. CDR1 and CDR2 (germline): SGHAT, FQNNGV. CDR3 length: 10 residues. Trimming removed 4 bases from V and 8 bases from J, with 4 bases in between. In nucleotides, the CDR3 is TGTGCCAGCAGCTCAACTACGCAGTATTTT. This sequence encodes CASSSTTQYF.

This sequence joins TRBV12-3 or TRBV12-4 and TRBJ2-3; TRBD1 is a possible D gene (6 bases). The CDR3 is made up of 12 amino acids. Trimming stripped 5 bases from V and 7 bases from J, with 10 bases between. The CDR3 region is CASSTTGNTQYF. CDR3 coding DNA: TGTGCCAGCAGTACTACAGGGAATACGCAGTATTTT.

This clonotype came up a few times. The CDR3 region is CASSLGLHSYNEQFF. Written as DNA, the CDR3 is TGTGCCAGCAGTTTGGGACTACACTCCTACAATGAGCAGTTCTTC. The chain joins TRBV27 to TRBJ2-1; 7 bases are shared with TRBD2. CDR1 is MNHEY, CDR2 SMNVEV, per germline (reference sequence). Trimming at V came to 3 bases and at J to 0 bases, leaving 2 bases not matched to a gene. This CDR3 comprises 15 residues.

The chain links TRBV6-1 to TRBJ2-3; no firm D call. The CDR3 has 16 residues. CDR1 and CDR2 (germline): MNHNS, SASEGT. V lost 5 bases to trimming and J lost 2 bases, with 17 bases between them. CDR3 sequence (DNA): TGTGCCAGCAGTTTCACACCGGAGCTTACCACAGATACGCAGTATTTT. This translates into CASSFTPELTTDTQYF.

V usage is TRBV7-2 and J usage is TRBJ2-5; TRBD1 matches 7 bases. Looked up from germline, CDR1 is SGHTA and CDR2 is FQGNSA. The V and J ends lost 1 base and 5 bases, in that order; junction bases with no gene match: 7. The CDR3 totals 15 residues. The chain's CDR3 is CASSLGTGAGETQYF. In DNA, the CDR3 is TGTGCCAGCAGCTTAGGCACAGGGGCCGGGGAGACCCAGTACTTC. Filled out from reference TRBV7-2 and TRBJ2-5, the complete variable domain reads GAGVSQSPSNKVTEKGKDVELRCDPISGHTALYWYRQSLGQGLEFLIYFQGNSAPDKSGLPSDRFSAERTGGSVSTLTIQRTQQEDSAVYLCASSLGTGAGETQYFGPGTRLLVL.

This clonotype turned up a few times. The CDR3 DNA is TGCAGTGCTAGACCTCGCGGGGTAGCGAACACTGAAGCTTTCTTT. Translating gives CSARPRGVANTEAFF. The chain links TRBV20-1 to TRBJ1-1, with D unclear. Trimming shortened V by 2 bases and J by 1 base, and 14 bases separated the two germline ends. CDR1 is DFQATT, CDR2 SNEGSKA, per germline (reference sequence). CDR3 length equals 15 residues.

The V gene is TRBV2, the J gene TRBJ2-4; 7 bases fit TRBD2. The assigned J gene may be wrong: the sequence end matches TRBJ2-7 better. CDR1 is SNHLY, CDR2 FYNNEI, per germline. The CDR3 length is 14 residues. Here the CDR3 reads CASSYGAGEGEQYF. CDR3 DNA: TGTGCCAGCAGCTATGGGGCTGGGGAGGGCGAGCAGTACTTC.

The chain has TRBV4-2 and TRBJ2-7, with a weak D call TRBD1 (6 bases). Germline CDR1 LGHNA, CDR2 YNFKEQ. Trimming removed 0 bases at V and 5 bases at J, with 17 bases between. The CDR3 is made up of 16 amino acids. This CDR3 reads CASSQDQFQGQDEQYF. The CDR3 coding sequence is TGTGCCAGCAGCCAAGATCAATTTCAGGGGCAGGACGAGCAGTACTTC.